These 21 T cell receptor beta chains were sequenced from one sample in a study of blood T cell repertoires in COVID-19. Sequenced by immunoSEQ multiplex PCR; TCRdb stores in-frame clones only, minus some. The profile shows some 5,000 clones, 70% to 90% of them singletons. Source material: peripheral blood. These receptors came from a woman older than 75 with acute or convalescent COVID-19.

The count of this clone is one. This CDR3 reads CASSQDSYEQYF. The CDR3 DNA is TGCGCCAGCAGTCAGGACAGCTACGAGCAGTACTTC. This rearrangement joins TRBV5-1 to TRBJ2-7; possibly TRBD1 for D (6 bases). The CDR3 runs to 12 residues. V was clipped by 5 bases and J by 3 bases, with 9 bases between them. The germline gives CDR1 SGHRS, CDR2 YFSETQ.

With regard to this clone: An end of the junction does not agree with germline; a read error may underlie this. V is TRBV30 and J is TRBJ1-1, with D tentatively TRBD1 (5 bases). The V gene's germline CDR1 is GTSNPN and CDR2 SVGIG (reference sequence). This CDR3 is 13 amino acids long. CDR3 protein: CARSGQLNTEAFF. The CDR3 DNA sequence: TGTGCCCGGAGTGGACAACTGAACACTGAAGCTTTCTTT. Full variable domain (outside the CDR3, taken from reference TRBV30 and TRBJ1-1): SQTIHQWPATLVQPVGSPLSLECTVEGTSNPNLYWYRQAAGRGLQLLFYSVGIGQISSEVPQNLSASRPQDRQFILSSKKLLLSDSGFYLCARSGQLNTEAFFGQGTRLTVV.

V is TRBV5-1 and J is TRBJ2-3; the D gene is possibly TRBD1 (5 bases). V was pared by 4 bases and J by 3 bases, with 15 bases between. Looked up from germline, CDR1 is SGHRS and CDR2 is YFSETQ. This CDR3 is 15 amino acids long. For the CDR3, the DNA is TGCGCCAGCAGCCCAGATAGGGGTGTGACAGATACGCAGTATTTT. Translating it yields CASSPDRGVTDTQYF.

This chain connects TRBV11-2 to TRBJ2-1; the match to TRBD1 covers 7 bases. J was trimmed by 4 bases and V by 5 bases; bases with no gene match: 11. CDR1 SGHAT and CDR2 FQNNGV come from the germline V gene. This CDR3 is built from 16 residues. The CDR3 DNA sequence: TGTGCCAGCAGCCCCATAGGTGGGACAGCATACAATGAGCAGTTCTTC. Translation: CASSPIGGTAYNEQFF.

V and J are TRBV15 and TRBJ1-1, with TRBD1 matching over 7 bases. The CDR3 spans 12 residues. After removal of 9 bases from V and 4 bases from J, the junction contained 5 bases not matched to a gene. In germline, CDR1 is LNHNV, CDR2 YYDKDF (reference sequence). Here the CDR3 DNA reads TGTGCCACTGGAAACAGGGGCACTGAAGCTTTCTTT. This sequence encodes CATGNRGTEAFF.

V and J are TRBV28 and TRBJ1-2; 7 positions agree with TRBD1. The CDR3 loop spans 12 amino acids. V shed 6 bases and J 8 bases; nucleotides not matched to a gene: 6. Germline loops: CDR1 MDHEN, CDR2 SYDVKM. In DNA, the CDR3 is TGTGCCAGCAGCACAGGGGTTCTCGGCTACACCTTC. Encoded protein: CASSTGVLGYTF.

The chain joins TRBV10-3 to TRBJ1-2; 9 nucleotides line up with TRBD1. The CDR3 length is 18 residues. The germline CDR1 and CDR2 sequences are ENHRY and SYGVKD. J was trimmed by 3 bases and V by 4 bases; bases with no gene match: 15. CDR3 in DNA: TGTGCCATCAGTGGAGTCCCGGGGGGACAGGGAATTCACTATGGCTACACCTTC. Translating it yields CAISGVPGGQGIHYGYTF.

This chain joins TRBV7-2 and TRBJ1-2; 11 bases are shared with TRBD1. The length of the CDR3 is 14 residues. In germline, CDR1 is SGHTA, CDR2 FQGNSA. V lost 5 bases and J lost 7; bases outside the gene matches: 6. DNA for the CDR3: TGTGCCAGCAGCCTAGGACAGGGGGCATTTGGCTACACCTTC. Its protein is CASSLGQGAFGYTF.

The rearrangement links TRBV29-1 to TRBJ2-3, with a weak D call TRBD1 (5 bases). Germline assignment: CDR1 SQVTM and CDR2 ANQGSEA. Trimming cost V 8 bases and J 2 bases, with 11 bases left between them. The CDR3 runs 12 residues. CDR3 protein: CSQGRLTDTQYF. CDR3 DNA: TGCAGCCAGGGCCGCCTCACAGATACGCAGTATTTT.

V and J are TRBV12-3 or TRBV12-4 and TRBJ1-2; D is uncertain. This CDR3 comprises 12 residues. Trimming took 6 bases from V and 4 from J, leaving 9 bases between them. The CDR3 region has the DNA TGTGCCAGCAGCCTCACAGTCTATGGCTACACCTTC. Protein sequence: CASSLTVYGYTF.

The chain carries TRBV25-1 and TRBJ1-1; perhaps TRBD1 as D (5 bases). The CDR3 consists of 15 residues. Germline CDR1 and CDR2: MGHDK and SYGVNS. Deletions cut 5 bases from V and 5 bases from J, with 18 bases between. CDR3 sequence: CASSLPGGDRTEAFF. The CDR3 DNA sequence: TGTGCCAGCAGTTTGCCCGGGGGGGATCGGACTGAAGCTTTCTTT.

The gene calls are TRBV6-4 and TRBJ2-1; 16 nucleotides line up with TRBD2. Trimming cost V 5 bases and J 5 bases; bases outside gene matches: 9. This CDR3 is 18 amino acids long. Germline CDR1 MRHNA, CDR2 SNTAGT. The CDR3 DNA follows: TGTGCCAGCAGTCCCCAGGGACTAGCGGGGGGGAGGAACAATGAGCAGTTCTTC. It translates to CASSPQGLAGGRNNEQFF.

The DNA for the CDR3 is TGCGCCAGCAGTCTCGACAGGGTTGGAGGCTACACCTTC. Its protein product is CASSLDRVGGYTF. The V and J genes are TRBV10-1 and TRBJ1-2; 7 bases agree with TRBD1. The CDR3 extends over 13 amino acids. The ends lost 5 bases at V and 8 bases at J; junction bases unmatched: 8. From germline, CDR1 is WNHNN and CDR2 SYGVQD (reference sequence).

The rearrangement links TRBV18 to TRBJ1-1; D might be TRBD1 (6 bases). The CDR3 spans 13 residues. Per germline, CDR1 KGHSH and CDR2 LQKENI. V lost 4 bases, J lost 3 bases, and 9 bases lay in between. CDR3 amino acids: CASSRDTYTEAFF. DNA of the CDR3: TGTGCCAGCTCACGGGACACCTACACTGAAGCTTTCTTT.

V gene TRBV28 combines with J gene TRBJ2-3; 7 bases fit TRBD2. The CDR3 consists of 15 residues. The V segment lost 5 bases and the J segment 4 bases; nucleotides outside the gene matches: 9. Germline V gene sequence: CDR1 MDHEN, CDR2 SYDVKM. The CDR3 spells CASSDAGTTADTQYF. The CDR3 DNA is TGTGCCAGCAGTGATGCCGGGACTACAGCAGATACGCAGTATTTT.

The chain uses TRBV28 and TRBJ1-1, with 10 bases lining up with TRBD1. This CDR3 has 16 amino acids. The J segment lost 2 bases and the V segment lost 6 bases, leaving 9 bases of the junction unmatched. In germline, CDR1 is MDHEN, CDR2 SYDVKM. The CDR3, as DNA: TGTGCCAGCAGCCGAAGACAGGGGGCCGACAACACTGAAGCTTTCTTT. It specifies CASSRRQGADNTEAFF.

The chain is built from TRBV6-5 and TRBJ1-1, with D perhaps TRBD1 (5 bases). Trimming cost V 7 bases and J 1 base, with 13 bases left between them. This CDR3 region has 14 residues. The germline CDR1 and CDR2 sequences are MNHEY and SVGAGI. As DNA, the CDR3 is TGTGCCAGCACGTACTTGGGGGGGAACACTGAAGCTTTCTTT. It translates to CASTYLGGNTEAFF.

This clone was counted a few times. The rearrangement joins TRBV30 to TRBJ2-7; D perhaps matches TRBD2 (6 bases). Germline V lookup: CDR1 GTSNPN, CDR2 SVGIG (reference sequence). The CDR3 is 12 residues long. V was shortened by 3 bases and J by 0 bases, with 6 bases between the two germline ends. CDR3 DNA: TGTGCCTGGAGCGGGGGCTCCTACGAGCAGTACTTC. Amino acids: CAWSGGSYEQYF.

The chain recombines TRBV3-1 (or the pseudogene TRBV3-2) with TRBJ2-1; 11 bases agree with TRBD2. Trimming at V came to 10 bases and at J to 11 bases, leaving 13 bases not matched to a gene. Germline loops: CDR1 LGHDT, CDR2 YNNKEL (reference sequence). The CDR3 runs to 14 residues. The CDR3 DNA is TGTGCCACCCAGAGCGGGACTAGCGGAGGGAAGCAGTTCTTC. This codes for CATQSGTSGGKQFF.

This clone has just one count. The chain links TRBV7-3 to TRBJ2-1; 11 nucleotides line up with TRBD2. V was clipped by 1 base and J by 4 bases; unmatched bases: 12. CDR1 and CDR2 from the germline V gene are SGHTA and FQGTGA. This CDR3 has 19 residues. In DNA form, the CDR3 reads TGTGCCAGCAGCTTAAGTCTAGCGGGGGGCCTTGGTGGGTACAATGAGCAGTTCTTC. Amino acids: CASSLSLAGGLGGYNEQFF.

The chain's CDR3 is CAISVRDMNTGELFF. The CDR3 coding sequence is TGTGCCATCAGCGTGCGAGACATGAACACCGGGGAGCTGTTTTTT. The chain recombines TRBV10-3 with TRBJ2-2; D is ambiguous. The CDR3 runs to 15 residues. The V end was cut by 6 bases, the J end by 1 base, with 12 bases between. In germline, CDR1 is ENHRY, CDR2 SYGVKD.